This is a list of T cell receptor beta chains from one sample in a study of T-cell reconstitution after alpha-beta-depleted transplantation in children. One entry per CDR3 protein results from TCRdb running MiXCR on the PCR reads. The sample holds 450,000 to 500,000 distinct CDR3 sequences, approximately 12% seen once. Sequenced here: PBMCs from the stem cell graft donor, sampled from the stem cell graft. Receptor source: a human donor who donated a stem cell graft to a child with combined immunodeficiency. Both conserved end residues are part of each CDR3. Each record gives: D gene, V gene, J gene, CDR3 protein. The D gene is left open where the match is weak.

TRBD2	TRBV29-1	TRBJ2-1	CSARPGSGLAGGREQFF
TRBD1	TRBV5-1	TRBJ2-3	CASSATQGSSDTQYF
TRBD1	TRBV20-1	TRBJ1-5	CSAGTVYNQPQHF
.	TRBV12-3/TRBV12-4	TRBJ2-7	CASSLQDEQYF
.	TRBV7-2	TRBJ2-1	CASSLDRLGNEQFF
.	TRBV4-3	TRBJ2-3	CASSLGPEATDTQYF
.	TRBV27	TRBJ2-1	CASSLSGAYEQFF
TRBD2	TRBV7-2	TRBJ2-7	CASSQGGGRAYEQYF
TRBD2	TRBV12-3/TRBV12-4	TRBJ2-7	CASSRLAGGREPEQYF
.	TRBV6-2/TRBV6-3	TRBJ1-1	CASSYGPPRTAFF
TRBD1	TRBV10-3	TRBJ2-3	CAISGQGISDTQYF
TRBD1	TRBV7-9	TRBJ2-7	CASSQPGQGANEQYF
.	TRBV12-3/TRBV12-4	TRBJ1-4	CASSRPTNEKLFF
.	TRBV3-1	TRBJ2-3	CGSSQATPQSTDTQYF
TRBD1	TRBV24-1	TRBJ1-2	CASTGQRNYGYTF
TRBD2	TRBV24-1	TRBJ2-1	CATSARGSFNEQFF
.	TRBV7-9	TRBJ2-7	CASSLRTVYEQYF
.	TRBV12-3/TRBV12-4	TRBJ2-2	CASSFTGVGELFF
TRBD2	TRBV12-3/TRBV12-4	TRBJ2-1	CASSPSGSPNEQFF
.	TRBV7-8	TRBJ2-1	CASSLETGGSFF
.	TRBV4-2	TRBJ2-7	CASSQVDRPYEQYF
.	TRBV11-3	TRBJ2-1	CASSFPDREQFF
.	TRBV7-3	TRBJ2-4	CASSLARGNLQYF
TRBD2	TRBV20-1	TRBJ2-3	CSALARTSASTDTQYF
TRBD2	TRBV9	TRBJ2-1	CASSVRGSGGAYNEQFF
.	TRBV7-6	TRBJ2-7	CASSPIGAPYEQYF
.	TRBV28	TRBJ2-7	CASSLFGREGAYEQYF
TRBD2	TRBV5-1	TRBJ2-3	CASRLLAGVPSSTDTQYF
.	TRBV6-5	TRBJ1-1	CASSYQRAANTEAFF
.	TRBV7-9	TRBJ2-1	CASSYDRNEQFF
.	TRBV29-1	TRBJ2-1	CSVENEQFF
.	TRBV29-1	TRBJ2-1	CSVDPGGGERQFF
.	TRBV7-9	TRBJ2-1	CASSYTLEGYNEQFF
.	TRBV12-3/TRBV12-4	TRBJ1-6	CASRLHLGGNSPLHF
TRBD2	TRBV7-9	TRBJ2-1	CASSLDAGGNEQFF
.	TRBV24-1	TRBJ1-5	CATSDSNQPQHF
.	TRBV7-2	TRBJ1-1	CASSPRVNTEAFF
TRBD2	TRBV12-3/TRBV12-4	TRBJ2-7	CASSSSGVSYEQYF
TRBD1	TRBV29-1	TRBJ2-3	CSAATTGGGDTQYF
.	TRBV20-1	TRBJ1-1	CSGRWDTEAFF
.	TRBV30	TRBJ2-3	CAWKFRRTGWVHF
.	TRBV7-9	TRBJ2-1	CASSLVSVEQFF
.	TRBV4-3	TRBJ2-7	CASSHVRGNYEQYF
.	TRBV7-6	TRBJ2-5	CASSLAPAGQETQYF
.	TRBV28	TRBJ2-7	CASSSPLTDRYYEQYF
.	TRBV28	TRBJ1-1	CASSLFSRGNTEAFF